The next 32 T cell receptor beta chains were all read from a single sample in a study of cytomegalovirus exposure and HLA in healthy donors. With 60 Vbeta and 13 Jbeta primers, the PCR was carried out. Measured with immunoSEQ multiplex PCR; TCRdb has only the in-frame clones, and not every one. This table holds about 130,000 clones, about 74% found once. The source material was PBMCs. The receptors originated from a woman in her forties or fifties in good health and CMV-seropositive.

There are a few counts of this clone. This rearrangement joins TRBV5-4 to TRBJ1-1; unclear D gene. The length of the CDR3 is 15 residues. The germline V and J ends were trimmed by 2 bases and 9 bases, with 20 bases remaining between them. Germline assignment: CDR1 SGHNT and CDR2 YYREEE (reference sequence). For the CDR3, the DNA is TGTGCCAGCAGCTTTGGCCCGCGGGCCGAACGGCAAGCTTTCTTT. Protein sequence: CASSFGPRAERQAFF.

The chain combines TRBV30 with TRBJ2-1; 7 positions match TRBD1. Germline V lookup: CDR1 GTSNPN, CDR2 SVGIG (reference sequence). CDR3 length equals 13 residues. V trimming: 7 bases; J trimming: 6 bases; junction bases outside the gene matches: 9. The CDR3 spells CAFRQGRGNEQFF. The CDR3 DNA follows: TGTGCCTTCCGACAGGGCCGGGGCAATGAGCAGTTCTTC. The full variable domain, rest sourced from reference TRBV30 and TRBJ2-1, is SQTIHQWPATLVQPVGSPLSLECTVEGTSNPNLYWYRQAAGRGLQLLFYSVGIGQISSEVPQNLSASRPQDRQFILSSKKLLLSDSGFYLCAFRQGRGNEQFFGPGTRLTVL.

The chain links TRBV19 to TRBJ2-5; D ambiguous. Trimming left V 5 bases short and J 3 bases short, with 13 bases between. Germline CDR1 LNHDA, CDR2 SQIVND (reference sequence). This CDR3 is built from 14 residues. CDR3 nucleotides: TGTGCCAGTAGTCGCGGAGTTACCAAAGAGACCCAGTACTTC. It translates to CASSRGVTKETQYF.

The V call is TRBV5-6, the J call TRBJ2-7; 7 positions match TRBD2. CDR1 and CDR2 (germline): SGHDT, YYEEEE. The CDR3 runs 13 residues. The junction had 8 bases not matched to a gene; V was cut back by 5 bases and J by 6 bases. The DNA of the CDR3 is TGTGCCAGCAGTCGGGGGAGGGTGGGCGAGCAGTACTTC. Its translation: CASSRGRVGEQYF.

The V gene is TRBV19, the J gene TRBJ1-6; TRBD1 aligns across 7 bases. The CDR3 loop spans 17 amino acids. Germline assignment: CDR1 LNHDA and CDR2 SQIVND (reference sequence). The trim removed 3 bases at V and 2 bases at J, leaving 7 bases unmatched. The CDR3 is CASSMVGRGAYNSPLHF. CDR3 in DNA: TGTGCCAGTAGTATGGTCGGCAGGGGGGCCTATAATTCACCCCTCCACTTT.

This clone was recorded a few times. The gene calls are TRBV19 and TRBJ1-2; TRBD1 aligns across 7 bases. There are 14 residues in the CDR3. Germline V gene sequence: CDR1 LNHDA, CDR2 SQIVND (reference sequence). Losses at the gene ends were 5 bases for V and 4 bases for J; bases not matched to a gene: 7. The CDR3 spells CASSHPQGSYGYTF. The CDR3 nucleotides are TGTGCCAGTAGTCATCCACAGGGGTCCTATGGCTACACCTTC.

V and J are TRBV27 and TRBJ1-1, with 7 bases that match TRBD1. V trimming: 6 bases; J trimming: 6 bases; junction bases outside the gene matches: 10. Per germline, CDR1 MNHEY and CDR2 SMNVEV (reference sequence). The CDR3 spans 14 residues. The CDR3 protein is CASSLTGVKAEAFF. The CDR3, as DNA: TGTGCCAGCAGCCTCACAGGGGTGAAGGCTGAAGCTTTCTTT.

The table lists this clone with a few counts. The rearrangement joins TRBV5-4 to TRBJ2-7; 7 bases fit TRBD1. Germline CDR1 is SGHNT and CDR2 is YYREEE (reference sequence). The CDR3 contains 13 residues. V lost 1 base to trimming and J lost 6 bases; unmatched junction nucleotides: 4. In DNA form, the CDR3 reads TGTGCCAGCAGCTTGAACAGGGGCCCCGAGCAGTACTTC. Residues: CASSLNRGPEQYF.

The genes are TRBV13 and TRBJ1-2, with D possibly matching TRBD1 (6 bases). Trimming left V 5 bases short and J 4 bases short, with 14 bases between. The CDR3 is 14 residues long. CDR1 PRHDT and CDR2 FYEKMQ come from the germline V gene (reference sequence). CDR3 sequence reads: CASSLKGGVYGYTF. CDR3 sequence (DNA): TGTGCCAGCAGCCTCAAAGGGGGAGTCTATGGCTACACCTTC.

J is TRBJ2-5 and V is TRBV11-3, with 8 bases identical to TRBD2. There are 13 residues in the CDR3. The V segment lost 1 base and the J segment 5 bases; nucleotides outside the gene matches: 0. Germline V gives CDR1 SGHNT, CDR2 YENEEA. The chain's CDR3 is CASSLASGETQYF. The CDR3 DNA sequence: TGTGCCAGCAGCTTAGCTAGCGGGGAGACCCAGTACTTC.

This clone has ten or more counts. V and J are TRBV7-7 and TRBJ2-2, with TRBD2 as a possible D gene (7 bases). Germline assignment: CDR1 SSHAT and CDR2 FNYEAQ (reference sequence). This CDR3 is built from 17 residues. Trimming removed 3 bases from V and 3 bases from J, with 17 bases in between. The CDR3: CASSLLGGGPHTGELFF. The CDR3 bases are TGTGCCAGCAGCTTGCTTGGCGGGGGCCCCCACACCGGGGAGCTGTTTTTT.

The chain combines TRBV6-5 with TRBJ1-5, with D tentatively TRBD1 (5 bases). The V end was cut by 7 bases, the J end by 6 bases, with 16 bases between. The germline V gene encodes CDR1 MNHEY and CDR2 SVGAGI. The CDR3 spans 14 residues. The CDR3 sequence: CASNPAGFGQPQHF. The CDR3 nucleotides read TGTGCCAGCAACCCCGCAGGGTTCGGTCAGCCCCAGCATTTT.

There are a few counts of this clone. The V and J genes are TRBV5-6 and TRBJ2-7; D ambiguous. V shed 0 bases and J shed 3 bases, with 4 bases lying between them. The CDR3 has 12 amino acids. Germline CDR1 SGHDT, CDR2 YYEEEE. DNA for the CDR3: TGTGCCAGCAGCTTGGACAACTACGAGCAGTACTTC. As protein: CASSLDNYEQYF. The full variable domain, rest sourced from reference TRBV5-6 and TRBJ2-7, is DAGVTQSPTHLIKTRGQQVTLRCSPKSGHDTVSWYQQALGQGPQFIFQYYEEEERQRGNFPDRFSGHQFPNYSSELNVNALLLGDSALYLCASSLDNYEQYFGPGTRLTVT.

The genes are TRBV2 and TRBJ1-5; the D gene is possibly TRBD1 (5 bases). This CDR3 has 12 residues. V gave up 4 bases and J gave up 6 bases, with 7 bases separating them. Germline loops: CDR1 SNHLY, CDR2 FYNNEI. CDR3 loop: CASSVRGQPQHF. The DNA for the CDR3 is TGTGCCAGCAGTGTTAGGGGTCAGCCCCAGCATTTT.

Concerning this clone itself: One junction end does not reproduce the germline sequence, and a read error may be involved. The J gene is TRBJ2-3, the V gene TRBV4-3; 11 bases are a match to TRBD2. CDR1 LGHNA and CDR2 YSLEER come from the germline V gene. The CDR3 is 15 residues long. The CDR3 region is CSSSRSGGAADTQYF. The DNA for the CDR3 is TGCTCCAGCAGCCGTAGCGGGGGGGCAGCAGATACGCAGTATTTT.

This clone was seen more than once but under ten times. The chain links TRBV7-2 to TRBJ1-2; D gene unclear. The V and J ends lost 5 bases and 7 bases respectively, with 11 bases between them. Germline loops: CDR1 SGHTA, CDR2 FQGNSA. This CDR3 is 12 amino acids long. The CDR3 DNA reads TGTGCCAGCAGCCCGGAGATGGGTGGCTACACCTTC. Translation: CASSPEMGGYTF.

This clone was recorded a few times. The chain couples TRBV27 to TRBJ2-3; D gene ambiguous. With 0 bases removed from V and 6 bases from J, the gap between germline ends came to 10 bases. Germline CDR1 reads MNHEY; CDR2 reads SMNVEV (reference sequence). This CDR3 is 14 amino acids long. The CDR3 DNA sequence: TGTGCCAGCAGTTTATCCGGTTGGGCGGATACGCAGTATTTT. Protein product: CASSLSGWADTQYF.

This clone was observed a few times. The CDR3 loop is CASSETLGARGYTF. The CDR3 nucleotides read TGTGCCAGCAGTGAAACCCTGGGGGCGAGGGGCTACACCTTC. The rearrangement joins TRBV6-1 to TRBJ1-2; a possible D gene is TRBD1 (6 bases). In germline, CDR1 is MNHNS, CDR2 SASEGT. Trimming stripped 2 bases from V and 8 bases from J, with 15 bases between. This CDR3 has 14 amino acids.

This clone was recorded a few times. Additional DNA sequences in this sample encode the identical CDR3. The chain employs TRBV6-1 and TRBJ2-3; 9 nucleotides match TRBD2. This CDR3 has 16 residues. Trimming cost V 4 bases and J 2 bases; bases outside gene matches: 7. The germline gives CDR1 MNHNS, CDR2 SASEGT. CDR3 DNA sequence: TGTGCCAGCAGTGCAACAAGCGGGGGGCCCACAGATACGCAGTATTTT. Translation: CASSATSGGPTDTQYF.

The genes are TRBV9 and TRBJ2-7; 11 nucleotides align to TRBD2. Germline V lookup: CDR1 SGDLS, CDR2 YYNGEE. The CDR3 extends over 14 amino acids. The J segment lost 12 bases and the V segment lost 4 bases, leaving 12 bases of the junction unmatched. In nucleotides, the CDR3 is TGTGCCAGCAGCCCTAGCGGGGGGCAAACCCGCTTGTACTTC. It specifies CASSPSGGQTRLYF.

CDR3 DNA: TGTGCCAGCAGCCAGCCACAGGGCTCAGCCTCCTACGAGCAGTACTTC. Its translation: CASSQPQGSASYEQYF. The chain employs TRBV7-9 and TRBJ2-7; possibly TRBD1 for D (6 bases). The CDR3 sequence is 16 residues long. The germline gives CDR1 SEHNR, CDR2 FQNEAQ (reference sequence). V was trimmed by 5 bases and J by 0 bases, leaving 17 bases between them.

V usage is TRBV7-2 and J usage is TRBJ2-1; 9 nucleotides line up with TRBD1. The CDR3 consists of 14 residues. Germline V gives CDR1 SGHTA, CDR2 FQGNSA. Trimming cost V 3 bases and J 15 bases; bases outside gene matches: 12. DNA of the CDR3: TGTGCCAGCAGCTTGAGACAAGGGGACAGGGTGAGGTTCTTC. Its protein is CASSLRQGDRVRFF.

The CDR3, as DNA: TGTGCCAGTAGCCGTGGGGGGGGCTTCAATCAGCCCCAGCATTTT. It codes for CASSRGGGFNQPQHF. V gene TRBV19 combines with J gene TRBJ1-5, with D maybe TRBD1 (6 bases). Per germline, CDR1 LNHDA and CDR2 SQIVND (reference sequence). The CDR3 extends over 15 amino acids. V dropped 6 bases and J dropped 3 bases, with 15 bases sitting between them.

This clone was picked up a small number of times. The chain is built from TRBV10-2 and TRBJ2-7, with TRBD2 identical over 8 bases. Germline V gene data show CDR1 as WSHSY and CDR2 as SAAADI. The CDR3 sequence is 16 residues long. Trimming took 4 bases from V and 7 from J; bases not matched to a gene: 15. DNA of the CDR3: TGCGCCAGCAGTGTGCCCACTTCCGGGGGGGCGGATGAGCAGTACTTC. Its protein product is CASSVPTSGGADEQYF.

This clone was detected only a few times. This sequence joins TRBV7-2 and TRBJ2-7; D is possibly TRBD2 (5 bases). The germline V gene encodes CDR1 SGHTA and CDR2 FQGNSA. The CDR3 totals 14 residues. V shed 1 base and J shed 1 base, with 8 bases lying between them. This CDR3 is CASSLGPGSYEQYF. Here the CDR3 DNA reads TGTGCCAGCAGCTTAGGTCCGGGATCCTACGAGCAGTACTTC.

The chain has TRBV6-1 and TRBJ2-5; D is possibly TRBD2 (6 bases). The V gene's germline CDR1 is MNHNS and CDR2 SASEGT. Trimming stripped 3 bases from V and 3 bases from J, with 11 bases between. This CDR3 is built from 14 residues. CDR3 protein: CASSEGLEEETQYF. The CDR3 bases are TGTGCCAGCAGTGAGGGACTTGAGGAAGAGACCCAGTACTTC.

The gene calls are TRBV29-1 and TRBJ2-1; tentatively, D is TRBD2 (7 bases). V lost 5 bases to trimming and J lost 2 bases, with 13 bases between them. The CDR3 runs to 14 residues. Germline V gene sequence: CDR1 SQVTM, CDR2 ANQGSEA. The CDR3 bases are TGCAGCGTTACCCGAGGGGGGGCCTACAATGAGCAGTTCTTC. Translation gives CSVTRGGAYNEQFF.

This rearrangement joins TRBV4-3 to TRBJ1-1; D is undetermined. The length of the CDR3 is 15 residues. Germline V CDR1 and CDR2: LGHNA, YSLEER. V was clipped by 1 base and J by 1 base, with 10 bases between them. Written as DNA, the CDR3 is TGCGCCAGCAGCCAAGGCAGGATCGGGAACACTGAAGCTTTCTTT. Its translation: CASSQGRIGNTEAFF.

This chain links TRBV7-9 with TRBJ2-2; D is undetermined. The CDR3 length is 12 residues. Trimming took 1 base from V and 8 from J, leaving 5 bases between them. Germline-derived CDR1 and CDR2 are SEHNR and FQNEAQ (reference sequence). CDR3 in DNA: TGTGCCAGCAGCTTAGATCTGGGGGAGCTGTTTTTT. Its translation is CASSLDLGELFF. The variable domain in full, with the rest retrieved from reference TRBV7-9 and TRBJ2-2, is DTGVSQNPRHKITKRGQNVTFRCDPISEHNRLYWYRQTLGQGPEFLTYFQNEAQLEKSRLLSDRFSAERPKGSFSTLEIQRTEQGDSAMYLCASSLDLGELFFGEGSRLTVL.

The chain employs TRBV18 and TRBJ1-6; 8 bases align to TRBD1. CDR1 is KGHSH, CDR2 LQKENI, per germline. This CDR3 is built from 13 residues. The junction had 2 bases not matched to a gene; V was cut back by 7 bases and J by 6 bases. CDR3 nucleotides: TGTGCCAGCTGGGACAGGACTAATTCACCCCTCCACTTT. Translation gives CASWDRTNSPLHF.

V gene TRBV19 combines with J gene TRBJ2-2, with a possible D match to TRBD2 (5 bases). The CDR3 totals 15 residues. V was clipped by 6 bases and J by 6 bases, with 17 bases between them. Germline values: CDR1 LNHDA, CDR2 SQIVND (reference sequence). The CDR3 loop is CASSLRASPAGELFF. Written as DNA, the CDR3 is TGTGCCAGTAGCCTGAGGGCCTCTCCAGCCGGGGAGCTGTTTTTT.

There are a few counts of this clone. This rearrangement joins TRBV5-1 to TRBJ2-7; 11 bases align to TRBD2. The CDR3 spans 15 residues. CDR1 and CDR2 from the germline V gene are SGHRS and YFSETQ. The junction had 10 bases not matched to a gene; V was cut back by 5 bases and J by 6 bases. CDR3: CASRGTSGGDSEQYF. CDR3 nucleotides: TGCGCCAGCAGGGGGACTAGCGGAGGGGACAGCGAGCAGTACTTC.